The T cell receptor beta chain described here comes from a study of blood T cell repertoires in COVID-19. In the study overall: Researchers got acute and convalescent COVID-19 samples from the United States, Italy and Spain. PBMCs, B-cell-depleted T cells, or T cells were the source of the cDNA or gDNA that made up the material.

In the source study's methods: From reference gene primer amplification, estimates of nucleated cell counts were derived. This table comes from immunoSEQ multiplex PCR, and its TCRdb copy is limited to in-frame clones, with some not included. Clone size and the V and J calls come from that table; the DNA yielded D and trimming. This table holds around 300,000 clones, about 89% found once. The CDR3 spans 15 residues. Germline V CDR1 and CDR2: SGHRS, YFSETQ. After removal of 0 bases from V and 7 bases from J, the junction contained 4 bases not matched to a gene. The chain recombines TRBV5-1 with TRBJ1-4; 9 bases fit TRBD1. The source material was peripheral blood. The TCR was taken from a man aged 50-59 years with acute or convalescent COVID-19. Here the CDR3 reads CASSLASTGGEKLFF. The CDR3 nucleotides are TGCGCCAGCAGCTTGGCATCGACAGGGGGTGAAAAACTGTTTTTT. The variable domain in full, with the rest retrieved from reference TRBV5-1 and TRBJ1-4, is KAGVTQTPRYLIKTRGQQVTLSCSPISGHRSVSWYQQTPGQGLQFLFEYFSETQRNKGNFPGRFSGRQFSNSRSEMNVSTLELGDSALYLCASSLASTGGEKLFFGSGTQLSVL.